These 25 T cell receptor beta chains came from one sample sequenced in a study of T cell changes during pregnancy in multiple sclerosis. TCRdb's copy holds only in-frame clones and misses some; the assay was immunoSEQ multiplex PCR. The sample lists roughly 72,000 clones; about 89% were seen once. The starting material was peripheral blood, obtained in the first trimester of pregnancy. The receptors shown here come from a female donor in good health, enrolled as a control in a pregnancy study.

V usage is TRBV5-1 and J usage is TRBJ1-4; D is unresolved. Trimming removed 2 bases from V and 0 bases from J, with 11 bases in between. Germline loops: CDR1 SGHRS, CDR2 YFSETQ. The CDR3 is 16 amino acids. The CDR3 coding sequence is TGCGCCAGCAGCTTCTCAGGCGGGGCAACTAATGAAAAACTGTTTTTT. Its protein product is CASSFSGGATNEKLFF.

The gene calls are TRBV9 and TRBJ1-1, with 12 bases matching TRBD1. This CDR3 is 15 amino acids long. V lost 2 bases and J lost 5; bases outside the gene matches: 4. Germline CDR1 SGDLS, CDR2 YYNGEE. The CDR3 reads CASSVGTGGWTEAFF. CDR3 coding DNA: TGTGCCAGCAGCGTGGGGACAGGGGGCTGGACTGAAGCTTTCTTT.

V and J are TRBV7-8 and TRBJ1-4; TRBD1 matches 8 bases. Germline V gene data show CDR1 as SGHVS and CDR2 as FQNEAQ. V lost 1 base to trimming and J lost 10 bases; unmatched junction nucleotides: 5. The CDR3 covers 14 residues. The CDR3 nucleotides read TGTGCCAGCAGCTTAGGTGGACAGGGAACAAAACTGTTTTTT. It encodes CASSLGGQGTKLFF.

This sequence joins TRBV28 and TRBJ1-2, with D possibly TRBD1 on 5 matching bases. Germline V lookup: CDR1 MDHEN, CDR2 SYDVKM. The ends were cut back, 2 bases at V and 6 bases at J, with 13 bases in the middle. The CDR3 extends over 14 amino acids. CDR3 sequence: CASSLNQGRDGYTF. The DNA of the CDR3 is TGTGCCAGCAGTTTAAACCAGGGCCGGGATGGCTACACCTTC.

V gene TRBV5-6 combines with J gene TRBJ1-6; 9 nucleotides match TRBD1. V lost 4 bases and J lost 10; bases outside the gene matches: 3. Germline CDR1 is SGHDT and CDR2 is YYEEEE. The CDR3 consists of 13 residues. As DNA, the CDR3 is TGTGCCAGCAGCAGGGACAGGGACTCACCCCTCCACTTT. It encodes CASSRDRDSPLHF.

The V call is TRBV7-9, the J call TRBJ1-2; 8 positions agree with TRBD1. The CDR3 is 13 residues long. V was pared by 6 bases and J by 4 bases, with 4 bases of the junction left unmatched. Germline V lookup: CDR1 SEHNR, CDR2 FQNEAQ (reference sequence). The CDR3 DNA follows: TGTGCCAGCAGGTCCACAGGGGGCTATGGCTACACCTTC. Amino acid sequence: CASRSTGGYGYTF.

The genes are TRBV6-6 and TRBJ2-7, with D possibly being TRBD1 (6 bases). V shed 6 bases and J shed 3 bases, with 18 bases lying between them. Per the germline V gene, CDR1 is MNHNY and CDR2 is SVGAGI (reference sequence). This CDR3 comprises 15 residues. The CDR3 DNA sequence: TGTGCCAGCAGGGGTGGGCAGAGGGGGAACTACGAGCAGTACTTC. Translation: CASRGGQRGNYEQYF.

The rearrangement uses TRBV7-8 and TRBJ1-3; the match to TRBD1 covers 9 bases. The V segment lost 5 bases and the J segment 4 bases; nucleotides outside the gene matches: 6. Germline lookup yields CDR1 SGHVS and CDR2 FQNEAQ. This CDR3 contains 15 residues. CDR3 protein: CASSKGTGGGNTIYF. Written as DNA, the CDR3 is TGTGCCAGCAGCAAAGGAACAGGGGGCGGAAACACCATATATTTT.

The rearrangement joins TRBV7-9 to TRBJ2-2, with D possibly matching TRBD1 (6 bases). This CDR3 comprises 17 residues. Germline-derived CDR1 and CDR2 are SEHNR and FQNEAQ (reference sequence). Trimming shortened V by 5 bases and J by 4 bases, and 20 bases separated the two germline ends. CDR3 protein: CASSLGAGTSFTGELFF. Here the CDR3 DNA reads TGTGCCAGCAGCCTCGGCGCCGGGACATCTTTCACCGGGGAGCTGTTTTTT. Based on the CDR3 plus reference TRBV7-9 and TRBJ2-2, the full variable domain is DTGVSQNPRHKITKRGQNVTFRCDPISEHNRLYWYRQTLGQGPEFLTYFQNEAQLEKSRLLSDRFSAERPKGSFSTLEIQRTEQGDSAMYLCASSLGAGTSFTGELFFGEGSRLTVL.

The chain is built from TRBV25-1 and TRBJ1-6, with D perhaps matching TRBD1 (5 bases). Germline V gene data show CDR1 as MGHDK and CDR2 as SYGVNS. V lost 3 bases and J lost 13, with 7 bases in between. This CDR3 is built from 11 residues. CDR3 loop: CASSEGGPLHF. The CDR3 coding sequence is TGTGCCAGCAGTGAGGGGGGGCCCCTCCACTTT. The whole variable domain, remainder taken from reference TRBV25-1 and TRBJ1-6, is EADIYQTPRYLVIGTGKKITLECSQTMGHDKMYWYQQDPGMELHLIHYSYGVNSTEKGDLSSESTVSRIRTEHFPLTLESARPSHTSQYLCASSEGGPLHFGNGTRLTVT.

The chain has TRBV28 and TRBJ2-7; 10 bases fit TRBD1. Trimming removed 1 base from V and 3 bases from J; junction bases left unmatched: 3. The CDR3 runs 15 residues. CDR1 is MDHEN, CDR2 SYDVKM, per germline. The chain's CDR3 is CASSLSGTGDYEQYF. The DNA of the CDR3 is TGTGCCAGCAGTTTATCTGGGACAGGGGACTACGAGCAGTACTTC.

This clone has just one count. The chain recombines TRBV5-5 with TRBJ2-5, with D possibly being TRBD1 (6 bases). The CDR3 totals 13 residues. Trimming took 4 bases from V and 3 from J, leaving 10 bases between them. The V gene's germline CDR1 is SGHKS and CDR2 YYEKEE (reference sequence). DNA of the CDR3: TGTGCCAGCAGCCCACAGGGTGAAGAGACCCAGTACTTC. This encodes CASSPQGEETQYF.

The rearrangement uses TRBV7-8 and TRBJ1-5; tentatively, D is TRBD1 (5 bases). The V gene lost 7 bases and the J gene lost 4 bases, with 23 bases spanning the gap. CDR1 is SGHVS, CDR2 FQNEAQ, per germline. The CDR3 runs to 17 residues. This CDR3 is CASTLVGGTVGNQPQHF. The CDR3 nucleotides read TGTGCCAGCACCCTGGTGGGAGGGACGGTTGGGAATCAGCCCCAGCATTTT.

The chain carries TRBV6-5 and TRBJ1-1, with D uncertain. The germline V gene has CDR1 MNHEY and CDR2 SVGAGI. V lost 0 bases, J lost 4 bases, and 12 bases lay in between. CDR3 length: 15 amino acids. The CDR3 region is CASSYSRGLSTEAFF. CDR3 sequence (DNA): TGTGCCAGCAGTTACTCTAGAGGCCTTTCCACTGAAGCTTTCTTT.

The chain is built from TRBV11-2 and TRBJ2-1; D is unclear. CDR1 and CDR2 (germline): SGHAT, FQNNGV. CDR3 size: 14 residues. The V end was cut by 1 base, the J end by 3 bases, with 7 bases between. The CDR3 protein is CASSLVRYYNEQFF. As DNA, the CDR3 is TGTGCCAGCAGCTTAGTACGGTACTACAATGAGCAGTTCTTC.

As for this clone: At the DNA level, this CDR3 is encoded by other sequences in the same sample as well. The chain combines TRBV2 with TRBJ2-7; 7 nucleotides line up with TRBD1. The CDR3 totals 14 residues. Germline trimming cut 2 bases from V and 4 bases from J; bases unmatched to any gene: 5. Germline lookup yields CDR1 SNHLY and CDR2 FYNNEI. The CDR3 loop is CASSEQGESYEQYF. Written as DNA, the CDR3 is TGTGCCAGCAGTGAACAGGGGGAGTCTTACGAGCAGTACTTC.

This chain links TRBV19 with TRBJ1-6, with D uncertain. The germline V and J ends were trimmed by 0 bases and 7 bases, with 7 bases remaining between them. The CDR3 is 14 residues long. The germline CDR1 and CDR2 sequences are LNHDA and SQIVND (reference sequence). DNA for the CDR3: TGTGCCAGTAGTATAGACAGGAAAAATTCACCCCTCCACTTT. Protein sequence: CASSIDRKNSPLHF.

This chain connects TRBV18 to TRBJ2-7, with a tentative D call TRBD1 (5 bases). CDR3 length equals 13 residues. Germline CDR1 is KGHSH and CDR2 is LQKENI. V was cut by 2 bases and J by 2 bases, with 7 bases left in between. CDR3: CASSPGAPYEQYF. The CDR3, as DNA: TGTGCCAGCTCACCAGGGGCCCCCTACGAGCAGTACTTC. Full variable domain (missing parts from reference TRBV18 and TRBJ2-7): NAGVMQNPRHLVRRRGQEARLRCSPMKGHSHVYWYRQLPEEGLKFMVYLQKENIIDESGMPKERFSAEFPKEGPSILRIQQVVRGDSAAYFCASSPGAPYEQYFGPGTRLTVT.

The V gene is TRBV9, the J gene TRBJ2-4, with 8 bases identical to TRBD1. The CDR3 spans 17 residues. Per the germline V gene, CDR1 is SGDLS and CDR2 is YYNGEE. Trimming took 4 bases from V and 4 from J; bases not matched to a gene: 13. CDR3 nucleotides: TGTGCCAGCAGCCCCCGTGGGACAGGTCTCGCAAAAAACATTCAGTACTTC. The encoded protein is CASSPRGTGLAKNIQYF.

This chain connects TRBV9 to TRBJ1-4; 8 bases agree with TRBD1. The V segment lost 1 base and the J segment 4 bases; nucleotides outside the gene matches: 3. CDR3 length: 15 amino acids. Germline V gene sequence: CDR1 SGDLS, CDR2 YYNGEE. The CDR3 coding sequence is TGTGCCAGCAGCGTACCTACAGGGGGTAATGAAAAACTGTTTTTT. Its protein is CASSVPTGGNEKLFF.

This chain's CDR3 is CASSSPGNEKLFF. As DNA, the CDR3 is TGTGCCAGCTCCTCCCCGGGGAATGAAAAACTGTTTTTT. The rearrangement joins TRBV18 to TRBJ1-4; D not certain. V shed 6 bases and J shed 5 bases, with 10 bases lying between them. This CDR3 has 13 amino acids. Germline assignment: CDR1 KGHSH and CDR2 LQKENI.

The V and J genes are TRBV5-4 and TRBJ2-3; no reliable D call. CDR1 and CDR2 (germline): SGHNT, YYREEE (reference sequence). V dropped 0 bases and J dropped 0 bases, with 5 bases sitting between them. The CDR3 is 14 residues long. CDR3: CASSLAGSTDTQYF. Here the CDR3 DNA reads TGTGCCAGCAGCTTGGCCGGGAGCACAGATACGCAGTATTTT.

CDR3 bases: TGTGCCAGCAGCCCCTTACACGTCACAGGAGATGGCTACACCTTC. Its translation: CASSPLHVTGDGYTF. The chain joins TRBV7-7 to TRBJ1-2, with D perhaps TRBD1 (5 bases). Trimming pared 5 bases from V and 6 bases from J, leaving 19 bases between. CDR3 length equals 15 residues. CDR1 and CDR2 from the germline V gene are SSHAT and FNYEAQ (reference sequence).

This clone came up once. This rearrangement joins TRBV27 to TRBJ2-7; 8 nucleotides line up with TRBD1. Germline V CDR1 and CDR2: MNHEY, SMNVEV (reference sequence). J gave up 3 bases and V 5 bases, and 6 bases lay outside the gene matches. The CDR3 is made up of 14 amino acids. CDR3 nucleotides: TGTGCCAGCAGTCCGACAGGGGACCTCTACGAGCAGTACTTC. It specifies CASSPTGDLYEQYF.

This clone was counted once. The chain uses TRBV5-4 and TRBJ1-3; D unresolved. V was shortened by 4 bases and J by 2 bases, with 10 bases between the two germline ends. The CDR3 totals 14 residues. The germline gives CDR1 SGHNT, CDR2 YYREEE (reference sequence). CDR3 in amino acids: CASSPRGTGNTIYF. Written as DNA, the CDR3 is TGTGCCAGCAGCCCCCGGGGAACTGGAAACACCATATATTTT.